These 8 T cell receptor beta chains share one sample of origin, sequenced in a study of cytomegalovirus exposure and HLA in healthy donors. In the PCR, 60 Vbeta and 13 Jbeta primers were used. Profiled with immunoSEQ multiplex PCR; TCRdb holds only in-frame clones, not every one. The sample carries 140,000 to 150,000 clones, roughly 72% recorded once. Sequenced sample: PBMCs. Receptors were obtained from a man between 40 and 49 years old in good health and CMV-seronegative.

CDR3 in amino acids: CASSPPGGPSYEQYF. The CDR3 DNA is TGTGCCAGCTCACCACCGGGAGGGCCCTCCTACGAGCAGTACTTC. The V and J genes are TRBV18 and TRBJ2-5, with TRBD2 matching 7 bases. TRBJ2-7 matches the DNA end more closely, so the J call is doubtful. The CDR3 has 15 amino acids. CDR1 KGHSH and CDR2 LQKENI come from the germline V gene.

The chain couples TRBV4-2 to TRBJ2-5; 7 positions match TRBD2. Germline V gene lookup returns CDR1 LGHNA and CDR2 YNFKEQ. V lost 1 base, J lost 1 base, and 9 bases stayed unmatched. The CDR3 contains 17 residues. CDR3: CASSQGPSGNGQETQYF. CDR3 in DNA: TGTGCCAGCAGCCAAGGTCCCAGCGGGAATGGCCAAGAGACCCAGTACTTC.

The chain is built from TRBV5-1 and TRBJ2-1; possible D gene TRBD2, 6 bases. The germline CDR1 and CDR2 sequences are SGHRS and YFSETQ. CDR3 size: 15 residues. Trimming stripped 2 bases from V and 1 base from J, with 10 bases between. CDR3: CASSFGGGSYNEQFF. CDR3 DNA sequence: TGCGCCAGCAGCTTTGGTGGAGGGTCCTACAATGAGCAGTTCTTC.

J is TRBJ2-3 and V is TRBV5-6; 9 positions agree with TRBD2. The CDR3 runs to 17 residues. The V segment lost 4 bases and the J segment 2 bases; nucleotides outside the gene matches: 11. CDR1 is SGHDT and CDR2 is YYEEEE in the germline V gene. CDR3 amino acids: CASSLLAGASPTDTQYF. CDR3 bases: TGTGCCAGCAGCCTTTTAGCGGGAGCCAGCCCCACAGATACGCAGTATTTT.

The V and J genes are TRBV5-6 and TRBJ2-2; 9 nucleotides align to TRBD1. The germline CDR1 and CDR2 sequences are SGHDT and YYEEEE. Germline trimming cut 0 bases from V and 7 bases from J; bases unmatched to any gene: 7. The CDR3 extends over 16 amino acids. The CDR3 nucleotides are TGTGCCAGCAGCTTGGGAGACAGGGGGTCAAACGGGGAGCTGTTTTTT. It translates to CASSLGDRGSNGELFF.

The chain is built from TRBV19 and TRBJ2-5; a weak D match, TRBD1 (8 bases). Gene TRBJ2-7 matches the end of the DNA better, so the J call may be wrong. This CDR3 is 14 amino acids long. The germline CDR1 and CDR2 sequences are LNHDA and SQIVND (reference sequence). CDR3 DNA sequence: TGTGCCAGTAGCGCCACAGGGGGGGCCTACGAGCAGTACTTC. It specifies CASSATGGAYEQYF.

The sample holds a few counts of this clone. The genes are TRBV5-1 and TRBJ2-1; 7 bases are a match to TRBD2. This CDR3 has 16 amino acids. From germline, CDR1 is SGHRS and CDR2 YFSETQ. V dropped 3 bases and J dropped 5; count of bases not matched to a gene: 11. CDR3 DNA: TGCGCCAGCAGCTCCGTAGCGGGCGCAGGCGACAATGAGCAGTTCTTC. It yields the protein CASSSVAGAGDNEQFF.

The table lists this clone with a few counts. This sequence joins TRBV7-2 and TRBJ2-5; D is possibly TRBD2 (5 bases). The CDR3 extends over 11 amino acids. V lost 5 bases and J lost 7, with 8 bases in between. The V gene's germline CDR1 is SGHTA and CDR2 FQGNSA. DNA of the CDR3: TGTGCCAGCAGCGCGGGTGGGACCCAGTACTTC. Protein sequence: CASSAGGTQYF.